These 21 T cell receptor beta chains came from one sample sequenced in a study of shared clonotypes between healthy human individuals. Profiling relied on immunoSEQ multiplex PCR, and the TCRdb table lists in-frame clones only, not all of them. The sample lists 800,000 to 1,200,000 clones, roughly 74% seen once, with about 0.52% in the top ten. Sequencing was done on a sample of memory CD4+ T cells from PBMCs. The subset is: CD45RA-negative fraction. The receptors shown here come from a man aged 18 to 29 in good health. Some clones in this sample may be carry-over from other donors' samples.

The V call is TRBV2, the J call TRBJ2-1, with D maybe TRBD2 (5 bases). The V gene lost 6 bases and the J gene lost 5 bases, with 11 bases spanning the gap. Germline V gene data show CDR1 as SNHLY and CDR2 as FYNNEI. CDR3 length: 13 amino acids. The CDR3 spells CASSPGVHNEQFF. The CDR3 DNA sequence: TGTGCCAGCAGCCCCGGGGTCCACAATGAGCAGTTCTTC. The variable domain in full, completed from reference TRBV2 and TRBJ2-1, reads EPEVTQTPSHQVTQMGQEVILRCVPISNHLYFYWYRQILGQKVEFLVSFYNNEISEKSEIFDDQFSVERPDGSNFTLKIRSTKLEDSAMYFCASSPGVHNEQFFGPGTRLTVL.

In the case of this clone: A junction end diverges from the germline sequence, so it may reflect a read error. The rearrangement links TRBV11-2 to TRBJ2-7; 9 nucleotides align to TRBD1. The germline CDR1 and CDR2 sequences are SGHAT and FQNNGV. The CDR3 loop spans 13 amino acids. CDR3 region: CASSLGSQGQGTF. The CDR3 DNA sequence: TGTGCCAGCAGCTTAGGTTCCCAGGGACAGGGCACTTTC.

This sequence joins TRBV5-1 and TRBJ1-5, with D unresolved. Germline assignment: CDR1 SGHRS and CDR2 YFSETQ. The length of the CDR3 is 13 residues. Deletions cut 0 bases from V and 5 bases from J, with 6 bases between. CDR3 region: CASSLELDQPQHF. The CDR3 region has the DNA TGCGCCAGCAGCTTGGAGCTCGATCAGCCCCAGCATTTT. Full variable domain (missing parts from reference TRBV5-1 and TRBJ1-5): KAGVTQTPRYLIKTRGQQVTLSCSPISGHRSVSWYQQTPGQGLQFLFEYFSETQRNKGNFPGRFSGRQFSNSRSEMNVSTLELGDSALYLCASSLELDQPQHFGDGTRLSIL.

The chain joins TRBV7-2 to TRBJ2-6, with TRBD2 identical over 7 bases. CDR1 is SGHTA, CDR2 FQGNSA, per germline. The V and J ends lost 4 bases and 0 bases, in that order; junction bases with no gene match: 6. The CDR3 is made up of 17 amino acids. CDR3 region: CASSYGTTDSGANVLTF. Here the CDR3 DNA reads TGTGCCAGCAGCTACGGGACTACCGACTCTGGGGCCAACGTCCTGACTTTC.

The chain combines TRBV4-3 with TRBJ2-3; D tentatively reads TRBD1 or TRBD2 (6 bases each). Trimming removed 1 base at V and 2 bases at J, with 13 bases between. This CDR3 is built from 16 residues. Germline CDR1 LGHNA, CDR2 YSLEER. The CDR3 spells CASSQVRGRDTDTQYF. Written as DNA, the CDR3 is TGCGCCAGCAGCCAAGTCCGGGGGCGGGACACAGATACGCAGTATTTT.

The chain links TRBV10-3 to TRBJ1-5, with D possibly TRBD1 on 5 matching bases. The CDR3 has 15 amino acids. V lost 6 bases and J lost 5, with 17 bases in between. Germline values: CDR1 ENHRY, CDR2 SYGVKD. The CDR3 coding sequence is TGTGCCATCAGCGACGCCGGGGGGGGTCATCAGCCCCAGCATTTT. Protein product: CAISDAGGGHQPQHF.

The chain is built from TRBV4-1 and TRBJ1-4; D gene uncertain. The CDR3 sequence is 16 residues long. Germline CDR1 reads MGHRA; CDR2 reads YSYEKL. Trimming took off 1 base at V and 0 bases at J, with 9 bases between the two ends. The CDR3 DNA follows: TGCGCCAGCAGCCAAGGGTGGGTTGCAACTAATGAAAAACTGTTTTTT. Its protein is CASSQGWVATNEKLFF.

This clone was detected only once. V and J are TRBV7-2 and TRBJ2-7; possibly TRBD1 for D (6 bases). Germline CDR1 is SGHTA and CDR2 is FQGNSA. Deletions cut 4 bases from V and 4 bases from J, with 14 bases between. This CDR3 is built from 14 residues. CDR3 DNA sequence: TGTGCCAGCAGCTCCCGTCAGGGGCGATACGAGCAGTACTTC. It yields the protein CASSSRQGRYEQYF.

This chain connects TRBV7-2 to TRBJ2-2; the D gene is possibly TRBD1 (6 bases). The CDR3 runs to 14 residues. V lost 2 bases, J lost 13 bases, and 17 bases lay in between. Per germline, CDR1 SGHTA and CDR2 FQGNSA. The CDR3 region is CASSLQGILIGLFF. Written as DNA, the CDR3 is TGTGCCAGCAGCTTACAGGGGATTTTAATTGGGCTGTTTTTT.

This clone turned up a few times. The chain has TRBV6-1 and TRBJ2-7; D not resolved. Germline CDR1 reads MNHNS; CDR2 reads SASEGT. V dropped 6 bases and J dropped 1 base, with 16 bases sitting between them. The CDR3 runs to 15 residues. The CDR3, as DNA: TGTGCCAGCAGATACAGCGAGTCGGCTTCCTACGAGCAGTACTTC. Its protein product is CASRYSESASYEQYF.

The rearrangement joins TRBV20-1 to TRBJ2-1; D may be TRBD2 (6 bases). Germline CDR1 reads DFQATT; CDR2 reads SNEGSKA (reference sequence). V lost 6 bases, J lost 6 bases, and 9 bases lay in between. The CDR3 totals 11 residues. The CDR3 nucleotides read TGCAGTGCCCAGACTAGCAATGAGCAGTTCTTC. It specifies CSAQTSNEQFF.

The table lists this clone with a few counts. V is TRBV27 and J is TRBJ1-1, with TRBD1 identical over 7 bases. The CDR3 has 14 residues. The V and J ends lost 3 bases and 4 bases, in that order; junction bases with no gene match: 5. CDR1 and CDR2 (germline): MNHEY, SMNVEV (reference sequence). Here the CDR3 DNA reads TGTGCCAGCAGTTTCGTCAGGGGGACCACTGAAGCTTTCTTT. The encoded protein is CASSFVRGTTEAFF.

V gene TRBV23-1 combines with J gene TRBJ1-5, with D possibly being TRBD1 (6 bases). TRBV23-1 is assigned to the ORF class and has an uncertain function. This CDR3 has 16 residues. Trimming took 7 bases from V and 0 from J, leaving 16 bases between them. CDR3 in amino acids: CASNRPGAHSNQPQHF. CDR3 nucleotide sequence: TGCGCCAGCAACCGCCCAGGGGCCCATAGCAATCAGCCCCAGCATTTT.

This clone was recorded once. CDR3 bases: TGTGCCAGCAGTGAAGCGCTTCAGGGGACAGGGAAGGGTCAGCCCCAGCATTTT. Its translation is CASSEALQGTGKGQPQHF. The chain employs TRBV2 and TRBJ1-5; 9 nucleotides align to TRBD1. Germline CDR1 reads SNHLY; CDR2 reads FYNNEI. Trimming took 0 bases from V and 6 from J; bases not matched to a gene: 12. This CDR3 region has 18 residues.

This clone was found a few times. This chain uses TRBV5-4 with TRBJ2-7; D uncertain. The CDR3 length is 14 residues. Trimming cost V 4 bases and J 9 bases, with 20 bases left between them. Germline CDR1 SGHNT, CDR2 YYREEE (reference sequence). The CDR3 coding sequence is TGTGCCAGCAGCAGAAGCCGGGCCTTCGTAGTGCAGTACTTC. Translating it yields CASSRSRAFVVQYF.

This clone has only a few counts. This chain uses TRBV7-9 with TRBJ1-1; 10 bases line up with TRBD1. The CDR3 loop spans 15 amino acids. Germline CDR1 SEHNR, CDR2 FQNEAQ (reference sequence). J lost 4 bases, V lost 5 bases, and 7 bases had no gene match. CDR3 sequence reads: CASSLPWTGGTEAFF. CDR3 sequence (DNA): TGTGCCAGCAGCCTGCCCTGGACAGGGGGCACTGAAGCTTTCTTT.

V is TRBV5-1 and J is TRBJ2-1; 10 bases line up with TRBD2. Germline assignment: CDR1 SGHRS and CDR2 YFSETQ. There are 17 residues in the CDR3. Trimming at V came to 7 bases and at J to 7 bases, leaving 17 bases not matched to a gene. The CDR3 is CASRQGLIAGGRNEQFF. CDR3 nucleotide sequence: TGCGCCAGCCGACAGGGTTTGATAGCGGGAGGTCGAAATGAGCAGTTCTTC.

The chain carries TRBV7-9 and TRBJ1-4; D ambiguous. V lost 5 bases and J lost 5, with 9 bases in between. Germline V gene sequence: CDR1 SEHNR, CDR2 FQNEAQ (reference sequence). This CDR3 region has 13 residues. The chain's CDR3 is CASSLGSNEKLFF. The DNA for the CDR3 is TGTGCCAGCAGCCTAGGGAGCAATGAAAAACTGTTTTTT.

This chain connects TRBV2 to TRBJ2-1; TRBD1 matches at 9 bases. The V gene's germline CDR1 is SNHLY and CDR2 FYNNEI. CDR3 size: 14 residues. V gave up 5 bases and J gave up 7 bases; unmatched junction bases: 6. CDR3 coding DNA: TGTGCCAGCAGTACCGGGACAGGGAGTAATGAGCAGTTCTTC. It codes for CASSTGTGSNEQFF.

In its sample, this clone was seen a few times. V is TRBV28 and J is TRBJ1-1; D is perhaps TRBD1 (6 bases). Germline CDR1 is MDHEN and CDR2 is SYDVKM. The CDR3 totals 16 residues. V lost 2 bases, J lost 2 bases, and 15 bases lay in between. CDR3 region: CASSLGRGGYNTEAFF. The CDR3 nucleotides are TGTGCCAGCAGTTTAGGAAGGGGGGGGTATAACACTGAAGCTTTCTTT.

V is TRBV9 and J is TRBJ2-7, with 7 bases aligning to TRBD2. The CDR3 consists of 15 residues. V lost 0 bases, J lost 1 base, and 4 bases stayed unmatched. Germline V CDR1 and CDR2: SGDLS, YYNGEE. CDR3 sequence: CASSVDGGFSYEQYF. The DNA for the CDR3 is TGTGCCAGCAGCGTAGACGGGGGGTTTTCCTACGAGCAGTACTTC.